These 26 T cell receptor beta chains were all obtained from the same sample, sequenced in a study of cytomegalovirus exposure and HLA in healthy donors. The PCR was carried out with 60 Vbeta primers and 13 Jbeta primers. Assay: immunoSEQ multiplex PCR; the TCRdb copy retains only in-frame clones and omits some. This table holds under 200,000 clones, 70% to 85% found once. The sample consisted of PBMCs. These receptors were collected from a woman in her 40s in good health and CMV-seronegative.

The CDR3 here is CASSLYTDTQYF. The CDR3 nucleotides read TGTGCCAGCTCCCTTTATACAGATACGCAGTATTTT. The rearrangement uses TRBV18 and TRBJ2-3, with unresolved D. CDR1 and CDR2 (germline): KGHSH, LQKENI. V shed 6 bases and J shed 3 bases, with 7 bases lying between them. The CDR3 extends over 12 amino acids. Variable domain in full (rest from reference TRBV18 and TRBJ2-3): NAGVMQNPRHLVRRRGQEARLRCSPMKGHSHVYWYRQLPEEGLKFMVYLQKENIIDESGMPKERFSAEFPKEGPSILRIQQVVRGDSAAYFCASSLYTDTQYFGPGTRLTVL.

V usage is TRBV5-8 and J usage is TRBJ1-6; 7 bases map to TRBD1. The V gene's germline CDR1 is SGHTS and CDR2 YDEGEE. The V gene end was trimmed by 0 bases and the J gene end by 11 bases; junction bases not matched to a gene: 5. CDR3 length: 14 amino acids. The CDR3 region is CASSLVTGRPPLHF. The CDR3 nucleotides are TGTGCCAGCAGCTTGGTGACAGGGCGGCCACCCCTCCACTTT.

This clone has only a few counts. The chain links TRBV4-1 to TRBJ1-6; 7 bases match TRBD1. The V segment lost 7 bases and the J segment 7 bases; nucleotides outside the gene matches: 16. CDR1 is MGHRA and CDR2 is YSYEKL in the germline V gene. The length of the CDR3 is 17 residues. The DNA of the CDR3 is TGCGCCAGCACAAACGGAGGAGGACAGGTGCCAAATTCACCCCTCCACTTT. This sequence encodes CASTNGGGQVPNSPLHF.

V gene TRBV6-6 combines with J gene TRBJ2-1; 8 bases are shared with TRBD2. CDR3 length: 15 residues. After removal of 2 bases from V and 6 bases from J, the junction contained 6 bases not matched to a gene. Germline CDR1 MNHNY, CDR2 SVGAGI (reference sequence). The CDR3 reads CASSYILAGGNEQFF. The CDR3 DNA follows: TGTGCCAGCAGTTACATTCTAGCGGGTGGCAATGAGCAGTTCTTC.

The V call is TRBV7-6, the J call TRBJ2-7; 8 bases are a match to TRBD1. The CDR3 extends over 15 amino acids. Germline assignment: CDR1 SGHVS and CDR2 FNYEAQ. The V segment lost 0 bases and the J segment 6 bases; nucleotides outside the gene matches: 7. In DNA form, the CDR3 reads TGTGCCAGCAGCTTAGCCCCAGGGGGCATGGGCGAGCAGTACTTC. Protein: CASSLAPGGMGEQYF.

The chain combines TRBV4-1 with TRBJ2-5; a weak D match, TRBD2 (5 bases). This CDR3 comprises 14 residues. V was cut by 1 base and J by 4 bases, with 10 bases left in between. In germline, CDR1 is MGHRA, CDR2 YSYEKL. The CDR3 DNA is TGCGCCAGCAGCCAAGCCGGGATTGGAGAGACCCAGTACTTC. Translation gives CASSQAGIGETQYF.

The genes are TRBV29-1 and TRBJ2-7; maybe TRBD1 (6 bases). From germline, CDR1 is SQVTM and CDR2 ANQGSEA. This CDR3 has 13 residues. Trimming shortened V by 6 bases and J by 3 bases, and 15 bases separated the two germline ends. CDR3 DNA sequence: TGCAGCGTCCAAGGGCAGGGGAGCTACGAGCAGTACTTC. Its translation is CSVQGQGSYEQYF.

The V gene is TRBV19, the J gene TRBJ2-7, with TRBD1 identical over 9 bases. Germline CDR1 LNHDA, CDR2 SQIVND (reference sequence). V lost 10 bases, J lost 2 bases, and 6 bases stayed unmatched. CDR3 length: 13 amino acids. The CDR3 here is CATADRGPYEQYF. DNA of the CDR3: TGTGCCACCGCGGACAGGGGTCCCTACGAGCAGTACTTC.

The chain employs TRBV2 and TRBJ1-5, with TRBD1 matching 7 bases. CDR3 length equals 15 residues. The junction had 3 bases not matched to a gene; V was cut back by 4 bases and J by 0 bases. Germline loops: CDR1 SNHLY, CDR2 FYNNEI. The CDR3 loop reads CASSVGTDSNQPQHF. CDR3 coding DNA: TGTGCCAGCAGTGTTGGGACAGATAGCAATCAGCCCCAGCATTTT.

The rearrangement joins TRBV7-9 to TRBJ2-1, with 7 positions matching TRBD2. The CDR3 contains 14 residues. Looked up from germline, CDR1 is SEHNR and CDR2 is FQNEAQ (reference sequence). After removal of 2 bases from V and 8 bases from J, the junction contained 6 bases not matched to a gene. Here the CDR3 reads CASSLSGGRDEQFF. The CDR3 coding sequence is TGTGCCAGCAGCTTATCGGGTGGGAGGGATGAGCAGTTCTTC.

V usage is TRBV25-1 and J usage is TRBJ2-3; tentatively, D is TRBD1 (8 bases). The CDR3 consists of 15 residues. Germline assignment: CDR1 MGHDK and CDR2 SYGVNS. V shed 4 bases and J shed 1 base, with 12 bases lying between them. CDR3 sequence: CASSGTGGGTDTQYF. In nucleotides, the CDR3 is TGTGCCAGCAGTGGTACAGGGGGGGGCACAGATACGCAGTATTTT.

The rearrangement joins TRBV14 to TRBJ2-1; no clear D. Germline CDR1 and CDR2: SGHDN and FVKESK. Trimming removed 1 base from V and 7 bases from J, with 11 bases in between. CDR3 length equals 14 residues. The CDR3, as DNA: TGTGCCAGCAGCCAAGTAGTAGCCAAAAATGAGCAGTTCTTC. This gives the protein CASSQVVAKNEQFF. Looking up the rest from reference TRBV14 and TRBJ2-1 gives the full variable domain: EAGVTQFPSHSVIEKGQTVTLRCDPISGHDNLYWYRRVMGKEIKFLLHFVKESKQDESGMPNNRFLAERTGGTYSTLKVQPAELEDSGVYFCASSQVVAKNEQFFGPGTRLTVL.

This chain links TRBV6-1 with TRBJ1-2; 7 bases fit TRBD1. The CDR3 length is 15 residues. CDR1 MNHNS and CDR2 SASEGT come from the germline V gene. Unmatched junction bases numbered 15, after V lost 7 bases and J lost 7 bases. The CDR3 DNA reads as TGTGCCAGCACCCAGGGGCGACAGGGAACGGGTGGCTACACCTTC. Its translation: CASTQGRQGTGGYTF.

The V call is TRBV11-2, the J call TRBJ1-5; D unclear. The CDR3 consists of 13 residues. The germline CDR1 and CDR2 sequences are SGHAT and FQNNGV. Between the trimmed V and J ends, which lost 3 bases and 5 bases, there was a span of 8 bases. Written as DNA, the CDR3 is TGTGCCAGCAGCTTTAGGCGGGATCAGCCCCAGCATTTT. The encoded protein is CASSFRRDQPQHF.

The chain links TRBV7-3 to TRBJ2-2, with 7 positions matching TRBD2. The CDR3 runs to 16 residues. V was pared by 1 base and J by 7 bases, with 9 bases of the junction left unmatched. In germline, CDR1 is SGHTA, CDR2 FQGTGA. CDR3 DNA: TGTGCCAGCAGCTTAAACGGCGGGAGTGGGGACGGGGAGCTGTTTTTT. The encoded protein is CASSLNGGSGDGELFF.

This chain links TRBV10-2 with TRBJ2-2, with 12 nucleotides matching TRBD2. V gave up 7 bases and J gave up 5 bases; unmatched junction bases: 8. Per germline, CDR1 WSHSY and CDR2 SAAADI. CDR3 length: 16 amino acids. The CDR3 nucleotides read TGCGCCAGCAATATGCTAGCGGGGGGGCTAACCGGGGAGCTGTTTTTT. Translating it yields CASNMLAGGLTGELFF.

V and J are TRBV5-4 and TRBJ2-5; TRBD1 is a possible D gene (6 bases). The J call may be in error: the DNA end matches TRBJ2-7 better. The germline V gene encodes CDR1 SGHNT and CDR2 YYREEE (reference sequence). The CDR3 sequence is 13 residues long. The CDR3: CASSLGGRYEQYF. The CDR3, as DNA: TGTGCCAGCAGCCTAGGGGGACGCTACGAGCAGTACTTC.

V usage is TRBV5-4 and J usage is TRBJ1-2; TRBD1 is a possible D gene (6 bases). The V end was cut by 5 bases, the J end by 6 bases, with 17 bases between. Germline V gene sequence: CDR1 SGHNT, CDR2 YYREEE (reference sequence). This CDR3 has 14 amino acids. The CDR3 region has the DNA TGTGCCAGCAGTCTAAGCCACGCAGGGGATGGCTACACCTTC. The encoded protein is CASSLSHAGDGYTF.

This clone came up a few times. The V gene is TRBV6-1, the J gene TRBJ2-7, with 13 bases lining up with TRBD2. J gave up 11 bases and V 4 bases, and 5 bases lay outside the gene matches. This CDR3 comprises 13 residues. CDR1 is MNHNS and CDR2 is SASEGT in the germline V gene. The CDR3 loop reads CASSGGTSGVEYF. CDR3 in DNA: TGTGCCAGCAGTGGCGGGACTAGCGGGGTAGAGTACTTC.

Only one count was recorded for this clone. The genes are TRBV28 and TRBJ1-2, with TRBD1 matching 9 bases. J gave up 4 bases and V 6 bases, and 6 bases lay outside the gene matches. The germline V gene encodes CDR1 MDHEN and CDR2 SYDVKM. The CDR3 is 14 residues long. The chain's CDR3 is CASRGQGESYGYTF. The CDR3, as DNA: TGTGCCAGCAGGGGACAGGGAGAAAGCTATGGCTACACCTTC.

This rearrangement joins TRBV27 to TRBJ2-3, with 11 bases matching TRBD2. The trim removed 5 bases at V and 2 bases at J, leaving 6 bases unmatched. The CDR3 contains 16 residues. Germline assignment: CDR1 MNHEY and CDR2 SMNVEV (reference sequence). In DNA, the CDR3 is TGTGCCAGCAGTATCCTAGCGGGAGGCGCCACAGATACGCAGTATTTT. Its protein is CASSILAGGATDTQYF.

Only a few counts were recorded for this clone. A junction end diverges from the germline sequence, so it may reflect a read error. The rearrangement joins TRBV5-6 to TRBJ2-7, with TRBD1 matching over 7 bases. Germline V gives CDR1 SGHDT, CDR2 YYEEEE. This CDR3 is 14 amino acids long. The CDR3 DNA reads TGTGCCAGCAGCTTGGGGACAGGCTCCCACGAGCAGTACTTC. As protein: CASSLGTGSHEQYF. Drawing the rest from reference TRBV5-6 and TRBJ2-7, the complete variable domain is DAGVTQSPTHLIKTRGQQVTLRCSPKSGHDTVSWYQQALGQGPQFIFQYYEEEERQRGNFPDRFSGHQFPNYSSELNVNALLLGDSALYLCASSLGTGSHEQYFGPGTRLTVT.

This clone was seen a single time. V is TRBV29-1 and J is TRBJ2-5; 7 bases align to TRBD2. Per the germline V gene, CDR1 is SQVTM and CDR2 is ANQGSEA. The CDR3 consists of 14 residues. V shed 4 bases and J 5 bases; nucleotides not matched to a gene: 10. CDR3 in DNA: TGCAGCGTTGTCGCCTACACTAGCGCGGAGACCCAGTACTTC. It yields the protein CSVVAYTSAETQYF.

The chain recombines TRBV15 with TRBJ1-1; D unresolved. Germline V lookup: CDR1 LNHNV, CDR2 YYDKDF (reference sequence). The CDR3 is 12 residues long. V was shortened by 0 bases and J by 8 bases, with 7 bases between the two germline ends. CDR3 DNA sequence: TGTGCCACCAGCAGAGATGAGACAGAAGCTTTCTTT. Its translation is CATSRDETEAFF.

This clone was recorded a few times. J is TRBJ1-4 and V is TRBV4-3; TRBD1 is a possible D gene (6 bases). The CDR3 extends over 16 amino acids. Germline V lookup: CDR1 LGHNA, CDR2 YSLEER. V was clipped by 2 bases and J by 7 bases, with 17 bases between them. The CDR3 region is CASSQSRGARGEKLFF. Here the CDR3 DNA reads TGCGCCAGCAGCCAATCGCGGGGGGCGAGAGGTGAAAAACTGTTTTTT.

This chain joins TRBV5-4 and TRBJ2-7, with 7 bases fitting TRBD2. CDR3 length: 15 amino acids. Germline loops: CDR1 SGHNT, CDR2 YYREEE (reference sequence). J lost 1 base, V lost 0 bases, and 4 bases had no gene match. The CDR3 DNA reads TGTGCCAGCAGCTTGGTCGTCGGGGGGTCCTACGAGCAGTACTTC. This codes for CASSLVVGGSYEQYF.